The next 21 T cell receptor beta chains were all read from a single sample in a study of cytomegalovirus exposure and HLA in healthy donors. The data were produced by immunoSEQ multiplex PCR, yet TCRdb's version contains in-frame clones alone and is incomplete. This repertoire shows around 350,000 clones, 86% found once; its top ten account for over 0.75%. The sequencing sample was made of PBMCs. These receptors came from a woman in her late teens or twenties in good health and CMV-seronegative.

The V call is TRBV28, the J call TRBJ2-5, with 8 bases fitting TRBD1. The V segment lost 9 bases and the J segment 5 bases; nucleotides outside the gene matches: 11. The CDR3 covers 14 residues. Germline assignment: CDR1 MDHEN and CDR2 SYDVKM. Here the CDR3 DNA reads TGTGCCAGGACAAACAGGGGGACAAGGGAGACCCAGTACTTC. Its protein is CARTNRGTRETQYF. Looking up the rest from reference TRBV28 and TRBJ2-5 gives the full variable domain: DVKVTQSSRYLVKRTGEKVFLECVQDMDHENMFWYRQDPGLGLRLIYFSYDVKMKEKGDIPEGYSVSREKKERFSLILESASTNQTSMYLCARTNRGTRETQYFGPGTRLLVL.

The chain uses TRBV29-1 and TRBJ2-3; 14 bases fit TRBD2. CDR1 is SQVTM, CDR2 ANQGSEA, per germline. Losses at the gene ends were 4 bases for V and 0 bases for J; bases not matched to a gene: 3. This CDR3 has 16 amino acids. The CDR3 bases are TGCAGCGTTGGAGGACTAGCGGGAGGCAGCACAGATACGCAGTATTTT. Translation gives CSVGGLAGGSTDTQYF.

The chain joins TRBV6-1 to TRBJ2-7; D possibly corresponds to TRBD2 (5 bases). The germline V gene encodes CDR1 MNHNS and CDR2 SASEGT. CDR3 length equals 15 residues. Trimming removed 2 bases at V and 5 bases at J, with 16 bases between. CDR3: CASSEYDLRGNEQYF. The CDR3 DNA sequence: TGTGCCAGCAGTGAATATGACTTGAGAGGGAACGAGCAGTACTTC.

This clone was seen only a few times. The rearrangement uses TRBV10-1 and TRBJ2-2, with TRBD2 identical over 9 bases. Germline CDR1 and CDR2: WNHNN and SYGVQD (reference sequence). The CDR3 is made up of 16 amino acids. The V gene end was trimmed by 4 bases and the J gene end by 1 base; junction bases not matched to a gene: 4. CDR3: CASSAGGRGNTGELFF. The CDR3 region has the DNA TGCGCCAGCAGTGCCGGCGGGAGGGGGAACACCGGGGAGCTGTTTTTT.

V gene TRBV18 combines with J gene TRBJ1-6; 9 nucleotides line up with TRBD1. The J segment lost 7 bases and the V segment lost 3 bases, leaving 4 bases of the junction unmatched. CDR1 and CDR2 from the germline V gene are KGHSH and LQKENI. The CDR3 sequence is 15 residues long. CDR3 protein: CASSPRTGDNSPLHF. Here the CDR3 DNA reads TGTGCCAGCTCACCCCGGACAGGGGACAATTCACCCCTCCACTTT.

The genes are TRBV6-1 and TRBJ2-7, with TRBD1 matching 8 bases. V shed 10 bases, J shed 2 bases, and the junction held 4 bases outside the gene matches. CDR1 and CDR2 (germline): MNHNS, SASEGT. The CDR3 has 12 residues. In DNA form, the CDR3 reads TGTGCCACTTCGGACAGGGCCTACGAGCAGTACTTC. Amino acids: CATSDRAYEQYF.

The chain recombines TRBV2 with TRBJ2-1, with 11 bases matching TRBD2. This CDR3 has 18 residues. The germline gives CDR1 SNHLY, CDR2 FYNNEI. The junction had 10 bases not matched to a gene; V was cut back by 4 bases and J by 2 bases. The CDR3 region is CASSVVSGGVTTYNEQFF. The CDR3 DNA reads TGTGCCAGCAGTGTTGTTAGCGGGGGGGTGACAACCTACAATGAGCAGTTCTTC. The full variable domain, with the rest looked up from reference TRBV2 and TRBJ2-1, is EPEVTQTPSHQVTQMGQEVILRCVPISNHLYFYWYRQILGQKVEFLVSFYNNEISEKSEIFDDQFSVERPDGSNFTLKIRSTKLEDSAMYFCASSVVSGGVTTYNEQFFGPGTRLTVL.

The chain couples TRBV4-1 to TRBJ2-3, with D perhaps TRBD1 (5 bases). Germline V gene data show CDR1 as MGHRA and CDR2 as YSYEKL. V lost 1 base and J 3 bases, leaving 14 bases between the germline ends. This CDR3 region has 16 residues. Here the CDR3 reads CASSQALWGFTDTQYF. The CDR3 bases are TGCGCCAGCAGCCAAGCCCTGTGGGGCTTTACAGATACGCAGTATTTT.

V is TRBV7-8 and J is TRBJ2-7; D might be TRBD2 (7 bases). Deletions cut 0 bases from V and 2 bases from J, with 14 bases between. The CDR3 is made up of 16 amino acids. Germline CDR1 SGHVS, CDR2 FQNEAQ. CDR3 bases: TGTGCCAGCAGCTTAGCAGACAGCGGGACAACCTACGAGCAGTACTTC. It encodes CASSLADSGTTYEQYF. Full variable domain (outside the CDR3, taken from reference TRBV7-8 and TRBJ2-7): GAGVSQSPRYKVAKRGQDVALRCDPISGHVSLFWYQQALGQGPEFLTYFQNEAQLDKSGLPSDRFFAERPEGSVSTLKIQRTQQEDSAVYLCASSLADSGTTYEQYFGPGTRLTVT.

This chain joins TRBV5-1 and TRBJ1-1; 7 nucleotides agree with TRBD1. CDR3 size: 14 residues. V gave up 5 bases and J gave up 3 bases; unmatched junction bases: 7. Germline CDR1 reads SGHRS; CDR2 reads YFSETQ. CDR3 sequence: CASRSSGGHTEAFF. The CDR3 DNA follows: TGCGCCAGCAGAAGTTCAGGGGGGCACACTGAAGCTTTCTTT.

DNA of the CDR3: TGTGCCAGCAGTGAAGCGGGGACAGGTGAAGCTTTCTTT. The encoded protein is CASSEAGTGEAFF. The chain joins TRBV2 to TRBJ1-1; 8 nucleotides align to TRBD1. The CDR3 extends over 13 amino acids. V shed 0 bases and J 7 bases; nucleotides not matched to a gene: 1. Per the germline V gene, CDR1 is SNHLY and CDR2 is FYNNEI.

The rearrangement links TRBV18 to TRBJ2-1; D may be TRBD2 (6 bases). The length of the CDR3 is 15 residues. V lost 3 bases and J lost 5, with 14 bases in between. CDR1 and CDR2 from the germline V gene are KGHSH and LQKENI. The CDR3 protein is CASSPGLADNNEQFF. The CDR3 DNA reads as TGTGCCAGCTCACCGGGACTCGCGGATAACAATGAGCAGTTCTTC.

The chain combines TRBV28 with TRBJ2-5, with a tentative D call TRBD2 (5 bases). CDR1 is MDHEN, CDR2 SYDVKM, per germline. The CDR3 length is 15 residues. The ends were cut back, 1 base at V and 5 bases at J, with 14 bases in the middle. CDR3 sequence: CASSLSEGGDETQYF. CDR3 nucleotides: TGTGCCAGCAGTTTATCTGAGGGCGGCGATGAGACCCAGTACTTC.

In the case of this clone: Other DNA variants within this sample encode the same CDR3. The chain carries TRBV30 and TRBJ2-5, with unresolved D. The CDR3 is 11 amino acids. Germline CDR1 GTSNPN, CDR2 SVGIG (reference sequence). The V gene lost 3 bases and the J gene lost 5 bases, with 7 bases spanning the gap. DNA for the CDR3: TGTGCCTGGAGCCCCGGGGAGACCCAGTACTTC. It specifies CAWSPGETQYF. Variable domain in full (rest from reference TRBV30 and TRBJ2-5): SQTIHQWPATLVQPVGSPLSLECTVEGTSNPNLYWYRQAAGRGLQLLFYSVGIGQISSEVPQNLSASRPQDRQFILSSKKLLLSDSGFYLCAWSPGETQYFGPGTRLLVL.

V gene TRBV5-6 combines with J gene TRBJ2-7; TRBD1 aligns across 9 bases. CDR1 is SGHDT, CDR2 YYEEEE, per germline. Losses at the gene ends were 2 bases for V and 3 bases for J; bases not matched to a gene: 9. This CDR3 region has 16 residues. The CDR3 reads CASSFGPGTGSYEQYF. Here the CDR3 DNA reads TGTGCCAGCAGCTTCGGGCCCGGGACAGGGAGCTACGAGCAGTACTTC.

The V and J genes are TRBV6-5 and TRBJ2-7; D might be TRBD1 (7 bases). CDR1 is MNHEY and CDR2 is SVGAGI in the germline V gene. This CDR3 has 15 amino acids. V was trimmed by 6 bases and J by 0 bases, leaving 15 bases between them. CDR3 region: CASSPDRTNSYEQYF. CDR3 nucleotide sequence: TGTGCCAGCAGCCCGGACAGGACTAACTCCTACGAGCAGTACTTC.

The chain employs TRBV15 and TRBJ2-7; 10 nucleotides agree with TRBD1. The CDR3 covers 13 residues. Germline CDR1 LNHNV, CDR2 YYDKDF (reference sequence). The V and J ends lost 5 bases and 2 bases, in that order; junction bases with no gene match: 0. The CDR3 loop is CATSGQGAYEQYF. CDR3 DNA: TGTGCCACCAGCGGACAGGGGGCCTACGAGCAGTACTTC.

V is TRBV6-5 and J is TRBJ1-4; D is uncertain. Trimming removed 6 bases from V and 0 bases from J, with 11 bases in between. This CDR3 is 15 amino acids long. The germline V gene encodes CDR1 MNHEY and CDR2 SVGAGI. The CDR3: CASRPTVATNEKLFF. The CDR3 DNA sequence: TGTGCCAGCAGACCCACAGTCGCAACTAATGAAAAACTGTTTTTT.

The CDR3 coding sequence is TGTGCCAGCAGTCCACCCGGGACAGGAGTCTCCTACGAGCAGTACTTC. This codes for CASSPPGTGVSYEQYF. The chain has TRBV28 and TRBJ2-7; 8 bases map to TRBD1. The ends lost 5 bases at V and 0 bases at J; junction bases unmatched: 9. CDR3 length equals 16 residues. Germline CDR1 and CDR2: MDHEN and SYDVKM.

V is TRBV9 and J is TRBJ2-3; a possible D gene is TRBD2 (8 bases). Trimming left V 0 bases short and J 1 base short, with 12 bases between. Germline V gene sequence: CDR1 SGDLS, CDR2 YYNGEE. The CDR3 extends over 16 amino acids. This CDR3 reads CASSVAGGGGTDTQYF. As DNA, the CDR3 is TGTGCCAGCAGCGTAGCGGGAGGGGGCGGCACAGATACGCAGTATTTT.

The CDR3 nucleotides read TGTGCCAGCAGGTCCGAAGAGCTTACGCAGTATTTT. Protein sequence: CASRSEELTQYF. The genes are TRBV6-6 and TRBJ2-3; D call uncertain. V was shortened by 6 bases and J by 8 bases, with 12 bases between the two germline ends. CDR1 is MNHNY and CDR2 is SVGAGI in the germline V gene (reference sequence). There are 12 residues in the CDR3.